This TCR beta chain was profiled in a study of OX40 agonist ivuxolimab in advanced cancers. Turning to the study itself: Intravenous ivuxolimab was administered to patients every 2 weeks at 0.01 to 10 mg/kg. Hepatocellular carcinoma, melanoma, renal cell or head and neck cancer was diagnosed in the dose-escalation patients.

Sequenced by immunoSEQ multiplex PCR; TCRdb stores in-frame clones only, minus some. The table has roughly 80,000 clones, roughly 90% seen once. V lost 4 bases, J lost 1 base, and 7 bases stayed unmatched. CDR3 length: 15 amino acids. Per germline, CDR1 SGHNT and CDR2 YYREEE (reference sequence). The genes are TRBV5-4 and TRBJ2-7; 8 bases are shared with TRBD2. The sequences come from CD4+ or CD8+ T cells sorted from blood, collected in a trial of the OX40 agonist ivuxolimab. This receptor was obtained from an adult with an advanced solid tumor such as melanoma, head and neck, liver or kidney cancer. CDR3 residues: CASSPKGGRSYEQYF. For the CDR3, the DNA is TGTGCCAGCAGCCCTAAGGGCGGGAGGTCCTACGAGCAGTACTTC. Full variable domain (missing parts from reference TRBV5-4 and TRBJ2-7): ETGVTQSPTHLIKTRGQQVTLRCSSQSGHNTVSWYQQALGQGPQFIFQYYREEENGRGNFPPRFSGLQFPNYSSELNVNALELDDSALYLCASSPKGGRSYEQYFGPGTRLTVT.